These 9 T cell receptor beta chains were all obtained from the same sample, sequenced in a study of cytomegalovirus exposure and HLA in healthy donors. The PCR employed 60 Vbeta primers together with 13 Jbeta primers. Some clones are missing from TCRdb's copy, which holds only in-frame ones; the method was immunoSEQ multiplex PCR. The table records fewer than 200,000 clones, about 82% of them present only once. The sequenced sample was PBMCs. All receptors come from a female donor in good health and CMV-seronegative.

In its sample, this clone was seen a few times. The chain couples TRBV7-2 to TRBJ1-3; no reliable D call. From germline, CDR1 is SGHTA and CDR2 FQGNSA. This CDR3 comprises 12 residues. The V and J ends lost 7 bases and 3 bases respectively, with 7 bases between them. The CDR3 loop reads CASTFLGNTIYF. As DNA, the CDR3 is TGTGCCAGCACCTTTCTTGGAAACACCATATATTTT.

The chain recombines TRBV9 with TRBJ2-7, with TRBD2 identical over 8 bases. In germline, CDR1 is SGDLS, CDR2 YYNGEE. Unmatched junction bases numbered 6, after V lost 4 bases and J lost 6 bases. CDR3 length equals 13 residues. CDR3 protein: CASSPGTSPEQYF. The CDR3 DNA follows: TGTGCCAGCAGCCCTGGGACTAGTCCCGAGCAGTACTTC.

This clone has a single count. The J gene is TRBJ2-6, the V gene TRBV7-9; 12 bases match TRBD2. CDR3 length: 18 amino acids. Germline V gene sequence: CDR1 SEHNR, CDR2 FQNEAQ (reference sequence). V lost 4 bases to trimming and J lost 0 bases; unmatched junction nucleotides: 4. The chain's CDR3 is CASSSGLAGISGANVLTF. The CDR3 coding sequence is TGTGCCAGCAGCTCCGGACTAGCGGGAATCTCTGGGGCCAACGTCCTGACTTTC.

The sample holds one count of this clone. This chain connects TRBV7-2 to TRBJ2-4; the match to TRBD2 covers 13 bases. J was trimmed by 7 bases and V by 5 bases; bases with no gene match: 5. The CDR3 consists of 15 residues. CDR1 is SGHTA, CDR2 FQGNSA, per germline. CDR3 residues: CASSEGLAGWNIQYF. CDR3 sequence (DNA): TGTGCCAGCAGCGAGGGACTAGCGGGGTGGAACATTCAGTACTTC.

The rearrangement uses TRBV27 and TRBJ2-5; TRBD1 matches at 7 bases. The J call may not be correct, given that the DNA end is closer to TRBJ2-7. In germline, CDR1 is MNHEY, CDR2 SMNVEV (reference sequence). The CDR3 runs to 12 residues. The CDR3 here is CASSGTAYEQYF. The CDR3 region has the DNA TGTGCCAGTTCCGGGACAGCCTACGAGCAGTACTTC.

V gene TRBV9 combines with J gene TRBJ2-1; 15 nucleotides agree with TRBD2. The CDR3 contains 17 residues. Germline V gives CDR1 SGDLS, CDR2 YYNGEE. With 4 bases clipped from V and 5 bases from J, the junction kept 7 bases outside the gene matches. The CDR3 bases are TGTGCCAGCAGCCGGACTAGCGGGGGGGTTGGGGACAATGAGCAGTTCTTC. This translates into CASSRTSGGVGDNEQFF.

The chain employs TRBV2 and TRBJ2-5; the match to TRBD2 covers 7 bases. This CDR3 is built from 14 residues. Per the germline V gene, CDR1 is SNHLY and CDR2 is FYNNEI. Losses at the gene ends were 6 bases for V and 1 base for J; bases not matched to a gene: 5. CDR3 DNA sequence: TGTGCCAGCAGGAAGCGGGACGGCCAAGAGACCCAGTACTTC. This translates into CASRKRDGQETQYF.

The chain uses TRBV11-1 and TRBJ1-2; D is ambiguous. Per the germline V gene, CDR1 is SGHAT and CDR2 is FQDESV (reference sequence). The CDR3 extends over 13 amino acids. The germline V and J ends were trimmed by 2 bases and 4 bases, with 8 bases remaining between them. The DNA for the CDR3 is TGTGCCAGCAGCTTACCGACACTCTATGGCTACACCTTC. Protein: CASSLPTLYGYTF.

CDR3 loop: CASSLVLDLGYGYTF. For the CDR3, the DNA is TGTGCCAGTAGTTTGGTTCTGGACTTGGGCTATGGCTACACCTTC. The chain has TRBV19 and TRBJ1-2; no definite D call. V was pared by 5 bases and J by 4 bases, with 17 bases between. Germline V gene data show CDR1 as LNHDA and CDR2 as SQIVND (reference sequence). The length of the CDR3 is 15 residues. Looking up the rest from reference TRBV19 and TRBJ1-2 gives the full variable domain: DGGITQSPKYLFRKEGQNVTLSCEQNLNHDAMYWYRQDPGQGLRLIYYSQIVNDFQKGDIAEGYSVSREKKESFPLTVTSAQKNPTAFYLCASSLVLDLGYGYTFGSGTRLTVV.